This TCR beta chain was retrieved from a study of cytomegalovirus exposure and HLA in healthy donors. Broader study findings: Near-uniform donor sequencing depth was presumed by presence/absence analyses. One variant, a missense change in DCLRE1C, was linked in a later analysis to TCR beta V- and J-gene trimming.

The CDR3 has 17 residues. Germline V gene data show CDR1 as LNHNV and CDR2 as YYDKDF (reference sequence). V shed 1 base and J 2 bases; nucleotides not matched to a gene: 7. This clone was counted once. Its target is unknown. Additional DNA sequences in this sample encode the identical CDR3. A multiplex PCR was run with 60 Vbeta primers and 13 Jbeta primers. The method was immunoSEQ multiplex PCR; TCRdb's version includes in-frame clones alone and lacks a portion of them. The top ten hold about 2% of the sample, which has over 120,000 clones, approximately 63% seen once. These donors counted as nominally healthy when sampled, but unrecorded immune exposures were likely.

Sample: PBMCs. The receptor comes from a woman aged 60-75 years in good health and CMV-seropositive. The chain is built from TRBV15 and TRBJ1-4; 7 bases are shared with TRBD1. CDR3 nucleotides: TGTGCCACCAGCAGAGTTAGACAGGGCGCGACTAATGAAAAACTGTTTTTT. Its translation is CATSRVRQGATNEKLFF.